This T cell receptor (beta chain) was recovered during a study of T-cell reconstitution after alpha-beta-depleted transplantation in children. General observations from the study: A year post-transplant, T-cell counts and diversity derived mostly from newly produced T cells. Recipient T cells and thymic progenitors that survived gave rise to the high TCRbeta diversity observed at day 60 in some patients. Reportedly, only several hundred clones from non-depleted graft cells drove alpha-beta T-cell counts at about two months.

J lost 0 bases, V lost 8 bases, and 7 bases had no gene match. This CDR3 contains 16 residues. Per the germline V gene, CDR1 is SEHNR and CDR2 is FQNEAQ (reference sequence). The library targeted TCRbeta and was prepared with unique molecular identifiers. TCRdb itself ran the PCR reads through MiXCR, one entry per CDR3 protein. The sample has hundreds of thousands of distinct CDR3 sequences; approximately 13% are singletons. This clonotype was seen at least ten times. Its antigen is currently unknown. V usage is TRBV7-9 and J usage is TRBJ2-6, with 7 bases aligning to TRBD1. The TCR sequence derives from a male patient aged 10-17 years who had a stem cell transplant for acute myeloid leukemia, so the T cells may come from the graft donor. The input for sequencing was PBMCs, mostly from graft donor cells, taken 360 days after TCRalphabeta/CD19-depleted stem cell transplant. The CDR3 sequence is CASWGQIHSGANVLTF. The CDR3 nucleotides are TGTGCCAGCTGGGGACAGATCCACTCTGGGGCCAACGTCCTGACTTTC.